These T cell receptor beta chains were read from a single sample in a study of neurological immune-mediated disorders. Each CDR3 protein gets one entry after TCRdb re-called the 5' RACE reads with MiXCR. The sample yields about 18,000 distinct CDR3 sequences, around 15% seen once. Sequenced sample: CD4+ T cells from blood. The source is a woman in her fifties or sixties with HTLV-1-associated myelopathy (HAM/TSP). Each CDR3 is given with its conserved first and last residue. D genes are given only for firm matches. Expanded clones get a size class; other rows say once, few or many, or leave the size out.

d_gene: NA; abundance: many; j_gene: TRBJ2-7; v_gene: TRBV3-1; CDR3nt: TGTGCCAGCAGCCAACCTAGGTCCAAGCAGGCAGCCGTCACCTACGAGCAGTACTTC; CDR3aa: CASSQPRSKQAAVTYEQYF
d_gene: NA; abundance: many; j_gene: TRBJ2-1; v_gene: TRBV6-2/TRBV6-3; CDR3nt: TGTGCCAGCAGTAACCTAGGGGGGCCGGATGAGCAGTTCTTC; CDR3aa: CASSNLGGPDEQFF
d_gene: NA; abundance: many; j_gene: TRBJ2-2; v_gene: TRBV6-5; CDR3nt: TGTGCCAGCTCCGGGGCCCTGGATACCGGGGAGCTGTTTTTT; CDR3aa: CASSGALDTGELFF
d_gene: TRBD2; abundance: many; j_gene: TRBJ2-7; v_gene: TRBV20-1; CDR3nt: TGCAGTGCGAACCGCGCCACTAGCGGGGTCTACGAGCAGTACTTC; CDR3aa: CSANRATSGVYEQYF
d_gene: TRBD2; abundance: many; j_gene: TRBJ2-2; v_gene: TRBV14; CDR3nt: TGTGCCAGCAGCCGGCAAGCGGGAGTACAGACCGGGGAGCTGTTTTTT; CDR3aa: CASSRQAGVQTGELFF
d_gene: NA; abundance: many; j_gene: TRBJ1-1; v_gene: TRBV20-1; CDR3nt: TGCAGTGCTAGAGAGAGGAAGGCTTTCTTT; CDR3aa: CSARERKAFF
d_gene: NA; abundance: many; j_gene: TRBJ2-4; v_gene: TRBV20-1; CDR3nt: TGCAGTGCTAGAGATATCGGGGATGGGGGGCAGAACATTCAGTACTTC; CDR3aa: CSARDIGDGGQNIQYF
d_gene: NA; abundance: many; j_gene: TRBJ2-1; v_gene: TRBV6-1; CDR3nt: TGTGCCAGCGGCCCAGGGGTTACGGCCTACAATGAGCAGTTCTTC; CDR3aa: CASGPGVTAYNEQFF
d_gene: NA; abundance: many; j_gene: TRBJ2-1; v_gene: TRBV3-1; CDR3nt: TGTGCCAGCAGCCTACTACAGGGTGGGTATAAGGATGAGCAGTTCTTC; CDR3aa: CASSLLQGGYKDEQFF
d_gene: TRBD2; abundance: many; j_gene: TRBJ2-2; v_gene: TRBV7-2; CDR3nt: TGTGCCAGCAGCCAACGGGGAGGGACGAACACCGGGGAGCTGTTTTTT; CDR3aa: CASSQRGGTNTGELFF
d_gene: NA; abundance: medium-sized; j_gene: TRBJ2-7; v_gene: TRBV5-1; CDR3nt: TGCGCCAGCAGCTTGGTGGTAGGGGGATCAGGCGAGCAGTACTTC; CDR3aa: CASSLVVGGSGEQYF
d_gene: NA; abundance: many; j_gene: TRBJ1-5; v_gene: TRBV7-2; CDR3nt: TGTGCCAGCAGCGTAAGTCGGGATAGCAATCAGCCCCAGCATTTT; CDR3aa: CASSVSRDSNQPQHF
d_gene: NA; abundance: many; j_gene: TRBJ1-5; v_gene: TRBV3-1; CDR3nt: TGTGCCAGCAGCCCGCGGGCCCAGCATCAGCCCCAGCATTTT; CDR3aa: CASSPRAQHQPQHF
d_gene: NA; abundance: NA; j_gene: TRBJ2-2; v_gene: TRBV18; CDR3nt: TGTGCCAGCTCACCAGTTTTCTCCTGGGAGCTGTTTTTT; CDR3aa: CASSPVFSWELFF
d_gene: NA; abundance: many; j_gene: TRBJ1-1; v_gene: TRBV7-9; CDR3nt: TGTGCCAGCAGCAACAGGGTGGCAAACACTGAAGCTTTCTTT; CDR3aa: CASSNRVANTEAFF
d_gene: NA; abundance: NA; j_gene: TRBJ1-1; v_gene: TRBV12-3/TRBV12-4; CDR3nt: TGTACCAGCAGTTTCACCTTTGCTGAAGCTTTCTTT; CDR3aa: CTSSFTFAEAFF
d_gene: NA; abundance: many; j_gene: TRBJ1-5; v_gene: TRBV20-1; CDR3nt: TGCAGTGCTAGTAGAGGTTTTAATCAGCCCCAGCATTTT; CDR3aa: CSASRGFNQPQHF
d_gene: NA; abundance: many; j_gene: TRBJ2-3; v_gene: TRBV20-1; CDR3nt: TGCAGTGCTCCGCTAGCAACCGATACGCAGTATTTT; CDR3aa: CSAPLATDTQYF
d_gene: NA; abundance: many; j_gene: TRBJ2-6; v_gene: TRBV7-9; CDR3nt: TGTGCCAGCAGCTTATCCGGCTCTGGGGCCAACGTCCTGACTTTC; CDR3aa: CASSLSGSGANVLTF
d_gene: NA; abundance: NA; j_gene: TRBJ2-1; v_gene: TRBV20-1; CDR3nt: TGCAGTGCTAGCCCCCTAGAGGCCTACAATGAGCAGTTCTTC; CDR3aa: CSASPLEAYNEQFF
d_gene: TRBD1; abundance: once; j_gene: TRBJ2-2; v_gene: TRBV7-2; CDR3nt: TGTGCCAGCAGCCGGGACAGCCGGAACACCGGGGAGCAGTCTTTT; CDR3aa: CASSRDSRNTGEQSF
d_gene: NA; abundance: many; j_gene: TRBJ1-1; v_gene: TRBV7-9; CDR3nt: TGTGCCAGCAGCTTAGACGACAGGAGGGGTGCTGAAGCTTTCTTT; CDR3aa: CASSLDDRRGAEAFF
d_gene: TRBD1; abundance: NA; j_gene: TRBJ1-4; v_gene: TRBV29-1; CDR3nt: TGCGGACGAACAGGGGGTAGTAACGAAAAACTGTTTTTT; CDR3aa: CGRTGGSNEKLFF
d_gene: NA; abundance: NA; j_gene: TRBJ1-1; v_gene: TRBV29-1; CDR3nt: TGCAGCTTGGCCGCCCGTACGGTGAACTCTGAAGCTTTCTTT; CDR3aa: CSLAARTVNSEAFF
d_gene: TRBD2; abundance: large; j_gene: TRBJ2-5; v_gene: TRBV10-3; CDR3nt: TGTGCCATCAGTGATCCCGGGACTAGCGGGGGTGAGACCCAGTACTTC; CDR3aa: CAISDPGTSGGETQYF
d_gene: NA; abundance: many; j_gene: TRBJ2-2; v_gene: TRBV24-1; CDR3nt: TGTGCCACCAGTGATTCCAGGGAGAAGAACACCGGGGAGCTGTTTTTT; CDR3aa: CATSDSREKNTGELFF
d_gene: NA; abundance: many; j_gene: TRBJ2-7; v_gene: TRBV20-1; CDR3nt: TGCAGTGCTAGGTACTCGGGGAACCGCTACGAGCAGTACTTC; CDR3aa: CSARYSGNRYEQYF
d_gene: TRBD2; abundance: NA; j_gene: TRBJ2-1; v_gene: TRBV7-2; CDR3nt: TGTGCCAGCAGCCCCGGGGGGTACCCCTACAATGAGCAGTTCTTC; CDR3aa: CASSPGGYPYNEQFF
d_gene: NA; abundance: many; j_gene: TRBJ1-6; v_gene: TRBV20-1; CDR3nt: TGCAGTGCTAGAGCGGGGCTACTAAATTCACCCCTCCACTTT; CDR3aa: CSARAGLLNSPLHF
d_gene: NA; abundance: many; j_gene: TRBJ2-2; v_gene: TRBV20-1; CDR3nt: TGCAGTGCTCGAGAGACCATCACCGGGGAGCTGTTTTTT; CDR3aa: CSARETITGELFF
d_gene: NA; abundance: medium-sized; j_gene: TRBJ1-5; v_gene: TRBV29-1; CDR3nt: TGCAGCGTAGGACAGTTAGATCAGCCCCAGCATTTT; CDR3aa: CSVGQLDQPQHF
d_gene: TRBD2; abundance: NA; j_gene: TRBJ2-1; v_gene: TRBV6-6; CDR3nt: TGTGCCAGCAGTCGGGGGGGGAGGGCCGGGGGATCCTACAATGAGCAGTTCTTC; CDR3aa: CASSRGGRAGGSYNEQFF
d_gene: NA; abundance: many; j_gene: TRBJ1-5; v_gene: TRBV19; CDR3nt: TGTGCCAGTAGTGGCAGGGTGGATCAGCCCCAGCATTTT; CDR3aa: CASSGRVDQPQHF
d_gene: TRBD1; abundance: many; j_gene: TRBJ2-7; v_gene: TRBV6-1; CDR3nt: TGTGCCAGCAGGGTATCCACAGGGGAACCGTACTTC; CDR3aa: CASRVSTGEPYF
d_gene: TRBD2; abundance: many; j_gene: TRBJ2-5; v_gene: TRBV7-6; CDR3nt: TGTGCCAGCAGCTATCTTTCGGGGGGTCAAGAGACCCAGTACTTC; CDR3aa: CASSYLSGGQETQYF
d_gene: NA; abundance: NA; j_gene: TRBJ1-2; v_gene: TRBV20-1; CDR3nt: TGCAGTGCTAGCTCAGGATATGGCTACAACTTC; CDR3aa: CSASSGYGYNF
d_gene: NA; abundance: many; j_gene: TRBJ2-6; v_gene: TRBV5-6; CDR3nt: TGTGCCAGCAGTTCTCAGGGCACTGGGGCCAACGTCCTGACTTTC; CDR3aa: CASSSQGTGANVLTF
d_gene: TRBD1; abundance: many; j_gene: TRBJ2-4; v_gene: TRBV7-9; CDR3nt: TGTGCCAGCAGCTTAGGCAGGGGGCTGGGCAAAAACATTCAGTACTTC; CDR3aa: CASSLGRGLGKNIQYF
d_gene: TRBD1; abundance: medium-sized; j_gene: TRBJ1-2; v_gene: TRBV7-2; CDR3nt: TGTGCCAGCAGGCGATCCGGGACAGCCAGTAACTATGGCTACACCTTC; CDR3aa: CASRRSGTASNYGYTF
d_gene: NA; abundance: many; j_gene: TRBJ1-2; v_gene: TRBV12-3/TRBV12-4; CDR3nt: TGTGCCAGCAGTTTAGACCGGGCGAGTTTCGGCTACACCTTC; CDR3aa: CASSLDRASFGYTF
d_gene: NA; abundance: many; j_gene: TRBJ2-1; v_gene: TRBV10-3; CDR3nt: TGTGCCATCAGTGAGCCCTCTTTGGGCGGCCATACCCCAGATGAGCAGTTCTTC; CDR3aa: CAISEPSLGGHTPDEQFF